Described below is a single T cell receptor beta chain sequence and its context. This clonotype was detected ten times or more. Its recognized antigen is unknown. No much larger clone exists at a distance of one base, and base qualities are not known. TCR alpha and beta CDR3 regions were amplified with the iRepertoire nested amplicon-rescue multiplex PCR (arm-PCR) platform from RNA. The input for one-step reverse transcription and amplification was roughly 100-450 ng of either tissue mRNA or PBMC total RNA. Following bead purification, Illumina adapters were added by a secondary multiplex PCR, and libraries between 200 and 400 bp were gel-purified. Libraries carried internal 6-nucleotide barcodes used for demultiplexing. Sequencing of libraries was performed on an Illumina MiSeq with 2x220 or 2x250 nucleotide paired-end reads. Under the source paper's analysis protocol: Paired reads were merged with FLASH 1.2.11 and aligned to the GRCh37 human genome with BWA-MEM before extracting TRA and TRB reads. For V and J assignment, an IMGT-derived reference of cassette sequences and CDR3 motifs that included pseudogenes was used. Three-frame translation of reads was performed, and productive CDR3s were defined as those with a C...FGXG motif and no stop codons. Unique combinations of V-J cassette pair and CDR3 amino acid sequence were defined as clonotypes. Hamming distance filtering was applied to reads, with thresholds set by the sequence error rate of each sample in mapped regions. TCRdb trimmed the raw reads at Q25, called clones with MiXCR and kept productive beta chains. Records with the same CDR3 protein are collapsed into one entry carrying the most frequent genes and DNA. Clone size and V and J calls follow TCRdb, not the original study. This sample holds about 93,000 distinct CDR3 sequences; roughly 40% were observed only once. The ten largest clones represent approximately 38% of the sample.

The sample is drawn from a study of glioma-infiltrating T cells (dated by TCRdb to the mid-2010s). A note on the overall study: TCR alpha- and beta-chain repertoires were sequenced from glioma tissue, non-neoplastic brain tissue and matched peripheral blood mononuclear cells. To measure divergence between tissue and blood T-cell populations, each tissue-infiltrating repertoire was compared with the peripheral blood repertoire of the same patient. The paired cohort comprised three low-grade glioma patients, 7 or 8 primary glioblastoma patients and three non-glioma patients contributing non-neoplastic brain tissue. What the work shows at the level of the full study, not this receptor alone: The group comparisons were based on small numbers of patients: three non-neoplastic, three low-grade glioma and several glioblastoma patients. In non-neoplastic patients, VJ-independent divergence between tissue and blood fell below expectation, whereas in all gliomas, and especially in low-grade gliomas, the divergence rose above expectation. Very few CDR3 sequences were found to be shared between tissue and blood, and this scarcity was attributed to high CDR3 diversity and limited sampling.

Clipping removes 0 bases from V and 4 bases from J, with 2 as the unmatched junction base count. From the cysteine up to the phenylalanine, the CDR3 has a length of 14 residues. The only DNA kept is the CDR3, 42 bases in frame from the first base. Based on the germline V gene (reference sequence), the CDR1 and CDR2 sequences are SEHNR and FQNEAQ. The sequence links TRBV7-9 to TRBJ1-2, with 7 middle bases fitting TRBD1. Material for sequencing was glioma tissue, nonneoplastic brain tissue, or PBMCs (not recorded which). The receptor's source is a human donor with low-grade glioma or glioblastoma, undergoing nonglioma brain surgery, or in good health (not recorded which). The DNA sequence is given as TGTGCCAGCAGCTTAGCTACAGGGGTCTATGGCTACACCTTC. Protein translation: CASSLATGVYGYTF. Where the CDR3 stops, the reference TRBV7-9 and TRBJ1-2 genes take over; the full variable domain is DTGVSQNPRHKITKRGQNVTFRCDPISEHNRLYWYRQTLGQGPEFLTYFQNEAQLEKSRLLSDRFSAERPKGSFSTLEIQRTEQGDSAMYLCASSLATGVYGYTFGSGTRLTVV.